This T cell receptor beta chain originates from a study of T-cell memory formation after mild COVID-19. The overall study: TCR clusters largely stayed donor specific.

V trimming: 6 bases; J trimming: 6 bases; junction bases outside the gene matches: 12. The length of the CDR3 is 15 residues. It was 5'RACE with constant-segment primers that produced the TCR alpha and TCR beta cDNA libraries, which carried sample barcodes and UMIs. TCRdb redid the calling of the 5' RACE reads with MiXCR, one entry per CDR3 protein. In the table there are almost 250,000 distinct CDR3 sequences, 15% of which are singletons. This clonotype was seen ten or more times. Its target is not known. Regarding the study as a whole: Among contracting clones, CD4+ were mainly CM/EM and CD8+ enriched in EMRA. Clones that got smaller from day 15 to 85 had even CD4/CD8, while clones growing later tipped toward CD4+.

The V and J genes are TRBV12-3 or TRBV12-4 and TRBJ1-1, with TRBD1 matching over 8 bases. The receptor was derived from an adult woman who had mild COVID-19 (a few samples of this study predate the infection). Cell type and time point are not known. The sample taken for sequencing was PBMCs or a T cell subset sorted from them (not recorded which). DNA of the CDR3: TGTGCCAGCAGCCTTCGGACAGGGAGCAGTTCTGAAGCTTTCTTT. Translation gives CASSLRTGSSSEAFF.